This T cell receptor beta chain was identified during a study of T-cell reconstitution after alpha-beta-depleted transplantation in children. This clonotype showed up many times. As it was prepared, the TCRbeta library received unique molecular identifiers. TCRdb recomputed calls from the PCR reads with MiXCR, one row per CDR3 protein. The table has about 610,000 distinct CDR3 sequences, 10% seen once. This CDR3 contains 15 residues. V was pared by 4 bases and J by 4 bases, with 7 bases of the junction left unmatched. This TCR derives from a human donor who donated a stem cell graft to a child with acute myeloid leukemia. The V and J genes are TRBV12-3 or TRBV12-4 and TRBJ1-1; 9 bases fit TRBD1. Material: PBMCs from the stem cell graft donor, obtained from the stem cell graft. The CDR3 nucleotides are TGTGCCAGCAGTTGGGGACAGGGAAAGGGCACTGAAGCTTTCTTT. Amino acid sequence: CASSWGQGKGTEAFF.